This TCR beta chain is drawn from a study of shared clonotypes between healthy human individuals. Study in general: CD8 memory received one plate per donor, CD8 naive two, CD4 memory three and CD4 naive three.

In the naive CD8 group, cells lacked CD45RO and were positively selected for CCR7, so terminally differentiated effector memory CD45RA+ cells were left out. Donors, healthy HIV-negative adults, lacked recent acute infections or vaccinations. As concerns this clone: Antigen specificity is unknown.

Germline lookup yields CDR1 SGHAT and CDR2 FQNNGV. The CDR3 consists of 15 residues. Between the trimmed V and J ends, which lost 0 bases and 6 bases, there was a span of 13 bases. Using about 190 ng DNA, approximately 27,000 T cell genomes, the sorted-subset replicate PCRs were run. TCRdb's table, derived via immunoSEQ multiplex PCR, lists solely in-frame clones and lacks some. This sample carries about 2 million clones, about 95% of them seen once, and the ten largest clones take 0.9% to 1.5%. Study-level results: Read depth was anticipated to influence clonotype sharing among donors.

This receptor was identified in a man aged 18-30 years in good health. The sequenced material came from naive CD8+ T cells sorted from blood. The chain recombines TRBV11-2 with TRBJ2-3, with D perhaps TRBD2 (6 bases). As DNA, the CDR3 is TGTGCCAGCAGCTTAGATGGCCGGGGGTCCGATACGCAGTATTTT. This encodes CASSLDGRGSDTQYF.